This entry is about one TCR beta chain. It has no known antigen specificity. No base qualities exist here, and no much larger clone lies one base off it. This sample was taken from a study of cytomegalovirus exposure and HLA in healthy donors (dated by TCRdb to the late 2010s). Background for the entire study: In an earlier analysis of several hundred of the donors, less than 350 Gb of sequence data and 100 million or so unique TCR beta sequences from 150 million to 200 million T cells were reported. Alongside the repertoire data, information on donor age, sex, ethnicity and CMV serostatus was compiled. In a later genetic analysis, genome-wide SNP genotypes for about 55% of the 666 donors were used, and that subset was treated as a discovery cohort. Rather than using new phenotypic data, the later analysis identified candidate immune exposures from TCR beta sequences and from how often those sequences occurred across donors. Class I and class II HLA loci were covered by the typing at four-digit resolution. Typing coverage differed by locus: A, B, C, DRB1 and DQB1 were typed in roughly 629-640 donors, DQA1 in 522, DPA1 in around 610, and DPB1 in roughly 450. Approximately 300 gigabases of sequencing data and approximately 85 million unique TCR sequences were included in an early release covering 550 to 650 HLA-typed donors. Of the roughly 400 genotyped donors, about 80% fell in the genetic ancestry cluster associated with self-reported Caucasian donors. In addition to the first cohort of hundreds of subjects, a separate validation cohort of approximately 130 different subjects was used. In a later analysis, previously published TCR beta repertoires from 666 donors were re-analyzed and high-resolution HLA genotyping was added so that TCR occurrence patterns could be studied. Using immunosequencing, the study profiled T cell repertoires from about 620 subjects and related those repertoires to cytomegalovirus serostatus. A handful of DR-DQ haplotypes were handled as single units for association and clustering because linkage in the cohort was strong. To predict cytomegalovirus infection status, the study combined high-throughput TCR immunosequencing, statistical association of individual TCRs with disease status, and machine learning. An earlier analysis of around 580 of the donors used high-throughput TCR beta sequencing to judge whether each TCR beta V gene segment behaved as functional or pseudogenic. Among 300 to 450 genotyped donors of the cohort, an average of approximately 250,000 unique TCR beta nucleotide sequences were sequenced per donor, around a sixth of them non-productive. The study aimed to test whether cataloging public T cell receptors could reveal signatures of past pathogen exposure. Every discovery cohort repertoire had been produced on one sequencing platform. What the study reported, not specific to this receptor: Linkage disequilibrium might explain the correlated functional status among segregating V segments, but an unknown experimental factor could not be excluded. Most CMV-associated TCR beta chains appeared to be HLA-restricted in a later analysis, and the HLA associations seemed to be driven largely by CMV exposure. According to a later genetic analysis, donors in an Asian-associated ancestry cluster had fewer N-insertions in productive TCRs than the roughly 670-donor mean. Several of the top co-occurrence clusters appeared to be linked to parvovirus B19, influenza, CMV and Epstein-Barr virus, according to a later analysis. Approximately 18 rarely observed V segments, including chromosome 9 orphons, were excluded from the earlier analysis of some 590 of the donors because counts were too low. According to the authors, the approach could potentially be generalized to other disease states and immunological phenotypes. A later analysis found that HLA-associated TCR beta chains were more clonally expanded and had lower generation probabilities than equally common non-associated chains. In a later analysis, the rate of TCR association differed among HLA loci, with DRB1 alleles having the most associated TCRs and HLA-C alleles having the fewest. V-gene and J-gene trimming of TCR beta chains was associated with a missense DCLRE1C variant in a later genetic analysis, and the association was replicated in an independent cohort. Only TCR beta chains were sequenced in this cohort, and the absence of alpha or paired-chain data limited detectable features. Assigning TCR associations to individual alleles was difficult when HLA alleles, especially DR and DQ, strongly co-occurred. In vitro tests confirmed that three of the cytomegalovirus-associated TCR beta chains recognize cytomegalovirus antigens. HLA typing was unavailable for some donors at each locus, so association tests used only the typed subset. A cluster of highly shared sequence variants was judged likely to be a technical artifact of the sequencing pipeline. CMV serostatus was the only immune exposure information available for the cohort. The classifier was reported to diagnose cytomegalovirus status with high specificity and sensitivity in both the original cohort and the validation cohort. A total of about 180 TCR beta chains were listed by the study as associated with cytomegalovirus. A further reported finding was that TCR beta sequences accurately predicted the HLA-A and HLA-B alleles for most subjects in the first cohort. In an earlier analysis of around 500 of the donors, most TCR beta V segments appeared in productive rearrangements about 87% or about 30% of the time, broadly matching IMGT annotations. Some IMGT-functional V segments, including TRBV6-2 and TRBV6-3, could not be distinguished by the 87-base-pair reads and were therefore excluded. While some public TCRs were present in many individuals, most TCR sequences turned up only very rarely across donors. At a false discovery rate of 0.05, a later analysis linked 16,951 TCR beta sequences to specific HLA alleles. The presence/absence analyses assumed that sequencing depth was roughly uniform across donors, and that assumption may not be true.

V is pruned by 6 bases and J by 5 bases, leaving 9 bases of the junction without a gene match. Counted from cysteine to phenylalanine, this CDR3 has 14 amino acids. Only CDR3 DNA remains: 42 bases, in frame from the first base. CDR1 MNHNY and CDR2 SVGAGI are derived from the germline V gene (reference sequence). Receptor amplification or capture employed the immunoSEQ multiplex PCR assay. The multiplex PCR relied on a mix of 60 forward primers for TCR Vbeta segments and 13 reverse primers for TCR Jbeta segments. Amplification of the CDR3 region of rearranged TCR beta genes was performed with a multiplex PCR assay on genomic DNA. Amplified TCR beta libraries were sequenced as 87-base-pair reads on the Illumina HiSeq System. The study's processing was this. A later analysis counted approximately 76 million unique TCR beta chains across the approximately 700 repertoires, and some 11 million of these chains were shared by at least two donors. Raw reads were error-corrected and collapsed into unique sequences with a nearest-neighbor algorithm that merged closely related sequences to remove PCR and sequencing errors. Alignment of CDR3 sequences to IMGT reference sequences was used to assign V, D and J gene segments. For a sequence to be retained, a match of at least six nucleotides was required to both a V gene segment and a J gene segment. A rearrangement was called productive if the CDR3 had no stop codons and remained in frame with V and J, and every other rearrangement was called non-productive. CDR3 was defined according to IMGT convention as the region running from the second conserved V-encoded cysteine to the conserved J-encoded phenylalanine. Sequences without an unambiguous match to a single V gene segment were excluded from the earlier analysis of 500 to 700 of the donors. In an earlier analysis of about 590 of the donors, a V segment was called functional when productive rearrangements were above 56.7%, and segregating when the standard deviation between donors exceeded 5%. To diagnose cytomegalovirus status from the catalog of TCR beta chain sequences, a statistical classification framework was built. V and J gene assignment, in a later analysis, came from comparing TCR nucleotide sequences with IMGT/GENE-DB human TR gene sequences. The TCRdist pipeline was used in a later analysis to assign CDR3 sequences and most-parsimonious VDJ recombination scenarios. In a later analysis, each TCR beta chain was defined by its CDR3 amino acid sequence together with its V-gene family, and reads lacking a unique V-gene family were excluded. In a later analysis, some 600 highly shared, low-generation-probability nucleotide sequences were removed to address suspected cross-contamination and a sequencing artifact. A later analysis calculated a clonal expansion index for each public chain from normalized within-repertoire ranks of inferred template counts. Generation probabilities in a later analysis came from a VDJ recombination model fitted to out-of-frame rearrangements, and those results were checked against IGoR. In a later analysis, TCR-TCR, TCR-HLA and TCR-CMV co-occurrence was scored with hypergeometric tests, and a repertoire-size bias correction was applied to TCR pairs. False discovery rates were estimated in a later analysis by permuting HLA or CMV assignments 20 times. In a later analysis, co-occurring TCRs were grouped using DBSCAN, with TCRdist sequence similarity added in when clustering inside HLA-allele-positive subsets. Repertoires with fewer than 30,000 or more than 120,000 public chains were left out of co-occurrence clustering, as were about five repertoires with anomalous nucleotide sharing. TCRdb holds this immuneACCESS table with in-frame rearrangements only. Some clones are missing; in checked studies, unresolved V genes explain under half, and the rest has no known cause. That table is the source of V, J and clone size, and D and trimming were worked out from the DNA. Counted in this sample were approximately 160,000 clones; approximately 77% of them appeared once. The ten largest clones represent about 7.9% of the sample.

The cohort was made up of about 610 healthy bone marrow donors. At the time of sampling, every cohort member was nominally healthy, though immune exposures that went unrecorded were likely present. The donor was CMV seropositive and belonged to the group of a few hundred seropositive cohort members. Each donor provided a peripheral blood sample, and peripheral blood mononuclear cells were used for TCR beta sequencing. Genomic DNA was extracted from the blood cell samples with the Qiagen DNeasy Blood Extraction Kit. This sequence was found in a male donor in good health and CMV-seropositive. The sequencing sample was made of PBMCs. The sequence is built from TRBV6-6 and TRBJ2-7; TRBD1 aligns with 8 central bases. The nucleotide sequence is given as TGTGCCAGCAGCTCCGGACAGGGAAGGAACGAGCAGTACTTC. Its translation is CASSSGQGRNEQYF.